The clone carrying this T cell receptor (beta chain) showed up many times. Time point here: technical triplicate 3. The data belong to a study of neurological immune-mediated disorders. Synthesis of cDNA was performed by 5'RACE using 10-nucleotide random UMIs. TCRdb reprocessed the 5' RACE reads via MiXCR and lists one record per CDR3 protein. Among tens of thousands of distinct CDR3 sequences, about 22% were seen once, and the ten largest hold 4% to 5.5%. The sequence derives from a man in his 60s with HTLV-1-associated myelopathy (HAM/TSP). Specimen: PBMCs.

CDR3 bases: TGCAGTGCTAGAGGTGAACCGTCACGGGAAAAACTGTTTTTT. It is translated as CSARGEPSREKLFF. This rearrangement joins TRBV20-1 to TRBJ1-4, with D unresolved. V was pared by 1 base and J by 8 bases, with 14 bases between. The germline gives CDR1 DFQATT, CDR2 SNEGSKA (reference sequence). The CDR3 is 14 residues long.